This T cell receptor beta chain is drawn from a study of blood T cell repertoires in COVID-19. After removal of 0 bases from V and 6 bases from J, the junction contained 3 bases not matched to a gene. The germline V gene encodes CDR1 KGHSH and CDR2 LQKENI. The CDR3 length is 15 residues. Enrolment of Seattle patients took place during active infection, and they were followed longitudinally. Libraries were prepared by immunoSEQ multiplex PCR; TCRdb keeps only in-frame clonotypes and omits some of them. The data hold some 170,000 clones, with more than 80% observed a single time. The sequence was obtained from a woman aged 40 to 50 with COVID-19, enrolled during active disease. Sequencing input: peripheral blood. The chain employs TRBV18 and TRBJ2-1; 9 bases are a match to TRBD2. The CDR3 spells CASSPPNSGSNEQFF. The CDR3 DNA follows: TGTGCCAGCTCACCACCCAATAGCGGGAGCAATGAGCAGTTCTTC.